This paragraph covers one TCR beta chain sequence. Its target is not known. Genes here carry mouse names. From the germline J gene comes the end of the CDR3, since the read stops 1 residue before it. Time point in this sample: mouse harvest day 7 after allogeneic transplant. Tail vein injection delivered 10^7 T-cell-depleted bone marrow cells and 10^6 splenic CD5+ T cells. Tissues came from B6→BALB/c major-mismatch GVHD mice at day 7 or 14. CDR1 and CDR2 from the germline V gene are KGHPV and FQNQEV (reference sequence). The CDR3 totals 13 residues. The V and J ends lost 2 bases and 0 bases respectively, with 4 bases between them. The source of the sample is a study of tissue T cells after allogeneic stem cell transplantation. Repertoires were generated with immunoSEQ multiplex PCR, while TCRdb's copy carries only in-frame clones and drops some. This repertoire shows some 4,100 clones, 50% found once; its top ten account for 6.3%.

Study-level results: TCR repertoires tracked anatomic similarity, regardless of disease or transplant status. Sampling depth was limited, and the cohort was small and clinically varied. Few T cell clones were shared across patients, but motif clusters showed tissue-specific shared signatures.

Specimen: gut tissue. This TCR was sampled from a female BALB/c mouse given C57BL/6 T cells with graft-versus-host disease after an allogeneic hematopoietic cell transplant. V is TRBV26 and J is TRBJ1-1; D remains unclear. The sequenced part of the CDR3 DNA is TGTGCCAGCAGTCTGGGTGCAAACACAGAAGTCTTC. It specifies CASSLGANTEVF. The full CDR3 protein is CASSLGANTEVFF.